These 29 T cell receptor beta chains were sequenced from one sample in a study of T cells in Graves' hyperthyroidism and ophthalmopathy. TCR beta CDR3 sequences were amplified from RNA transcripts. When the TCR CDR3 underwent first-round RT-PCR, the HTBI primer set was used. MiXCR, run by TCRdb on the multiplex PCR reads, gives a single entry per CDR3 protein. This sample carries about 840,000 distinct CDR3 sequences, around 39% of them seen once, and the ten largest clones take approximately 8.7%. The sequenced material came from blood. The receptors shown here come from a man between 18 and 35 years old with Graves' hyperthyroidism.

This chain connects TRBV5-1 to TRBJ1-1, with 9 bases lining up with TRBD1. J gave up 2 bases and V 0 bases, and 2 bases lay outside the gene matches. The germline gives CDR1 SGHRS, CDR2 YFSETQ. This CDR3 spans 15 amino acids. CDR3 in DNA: TGCGCCAGCAGCTTGGAGGGACAGGGAAACACTGAAGCTTTCTTT. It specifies CASSLEGQGNTEAFF.

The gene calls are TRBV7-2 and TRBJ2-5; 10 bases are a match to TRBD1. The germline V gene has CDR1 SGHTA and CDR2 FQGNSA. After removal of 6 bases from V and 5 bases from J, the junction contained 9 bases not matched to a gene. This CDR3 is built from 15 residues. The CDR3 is CASSQSTGGLETQYF. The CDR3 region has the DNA TGTGCCAGCAGTCAATCGACAGGGGGCCTGGAGACCCAGTACTTC.

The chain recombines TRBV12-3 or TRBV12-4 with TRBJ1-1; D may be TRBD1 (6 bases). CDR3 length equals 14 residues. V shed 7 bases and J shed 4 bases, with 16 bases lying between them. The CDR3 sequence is CASNRAQGFTEAFF. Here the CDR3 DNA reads TGTGCCAGCAATCGGGCTCAGGGGTTCACTGAAGCTTTCTTT.

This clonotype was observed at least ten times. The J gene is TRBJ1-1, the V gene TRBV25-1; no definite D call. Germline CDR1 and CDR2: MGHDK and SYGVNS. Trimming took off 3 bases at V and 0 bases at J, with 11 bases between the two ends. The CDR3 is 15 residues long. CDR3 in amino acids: CASSDQNSMNTEAFF. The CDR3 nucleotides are TGTGCCAGCAGTGATCAGAATAGCATGAACACTGAAGCTTTCTTT.

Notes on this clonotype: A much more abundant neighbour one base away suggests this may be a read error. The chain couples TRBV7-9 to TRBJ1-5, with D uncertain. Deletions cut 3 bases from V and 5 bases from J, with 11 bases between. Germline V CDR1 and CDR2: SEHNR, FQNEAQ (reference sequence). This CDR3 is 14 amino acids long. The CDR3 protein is CASSLEGHHQPQHF. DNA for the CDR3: TGTGCCAGCAGCTTGGAAGGGCATCATCAGCCCCAGCATTTT.

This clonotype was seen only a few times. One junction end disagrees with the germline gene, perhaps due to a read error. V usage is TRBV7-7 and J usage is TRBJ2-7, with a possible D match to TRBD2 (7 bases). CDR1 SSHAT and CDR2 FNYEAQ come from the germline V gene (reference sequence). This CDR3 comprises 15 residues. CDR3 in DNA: TGTGCTAGCAGCTTAGGGTCGGGGGGCGGCTACGAGCAGTACTTC. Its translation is CASSLGSGGGYEQYF.

The CDR3 is CASSPAAGQGHQPQHF. The DNA for the CDR3 is TGTGCCAGCAGCCCAGCCGCGGGACAGGGGCATCAGCCCCAGCATTTT. The chain joins TRBV6-5 to TRBJ1-5; TRBD1 matches at 10 bases. V gave up 6 bases and J gave up 5 bases; unmatched junction bases: 10. In germline, CDR1 is MNHEY, CDR2 SVGAGI. The CDR3 spans 16 residues.

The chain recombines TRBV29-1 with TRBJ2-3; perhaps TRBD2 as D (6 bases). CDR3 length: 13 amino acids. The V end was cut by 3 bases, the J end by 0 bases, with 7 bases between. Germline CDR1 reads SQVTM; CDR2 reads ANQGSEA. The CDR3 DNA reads TGCAGCGTTGAGGCGGGGAGCACAGATACGCAGTATTTT. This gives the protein CSVEAGSTDTQYF.

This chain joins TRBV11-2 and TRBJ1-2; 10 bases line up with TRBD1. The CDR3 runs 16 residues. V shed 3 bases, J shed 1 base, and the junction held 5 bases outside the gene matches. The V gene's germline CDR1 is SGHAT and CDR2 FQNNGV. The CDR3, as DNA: TGTGCCAGCAGCTTGAGACAGGGGGCCTTTAACTATGGCTACACCTTC. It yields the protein CASSLRQGAFNYGYTF.

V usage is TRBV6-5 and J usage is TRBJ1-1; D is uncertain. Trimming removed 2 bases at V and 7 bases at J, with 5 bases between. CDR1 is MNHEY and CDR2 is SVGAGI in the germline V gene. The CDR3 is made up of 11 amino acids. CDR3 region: CASSYGREAFF. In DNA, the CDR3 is TGTGCCAGCAGTTACGGACGTGAAGCTTTCTTT.

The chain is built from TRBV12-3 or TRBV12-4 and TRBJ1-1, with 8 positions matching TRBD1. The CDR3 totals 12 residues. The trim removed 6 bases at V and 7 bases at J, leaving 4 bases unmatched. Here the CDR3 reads CASRRQGIEAFF. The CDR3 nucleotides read TGTGCCAGCAGGAGACAGGGGATTGAAGCTTTCTTT.

CDR3 protein: CASSEFTAQTGELFF. CDR3 nucleotide sequence: TGTGCCAGCAGTGAGTTCACAGCCCAAACCGGGGAGCTGTTTTTT. The rearrangement joins TRBV12-3 or TRBV12-4 to TRBJ2-2; D not resolved. The CDR3 sequence is 15 residues long. Trimming took 5 bases from V and 5 from J, leaving 15 bases between them.

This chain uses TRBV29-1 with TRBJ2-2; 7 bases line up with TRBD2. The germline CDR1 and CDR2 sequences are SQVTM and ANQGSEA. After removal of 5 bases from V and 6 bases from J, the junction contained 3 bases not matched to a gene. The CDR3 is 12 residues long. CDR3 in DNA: TGCAGCGTTTGGGGGGGGGCCGGGGAGCTGTTTTTT. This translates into CSVWGGAGELFF.

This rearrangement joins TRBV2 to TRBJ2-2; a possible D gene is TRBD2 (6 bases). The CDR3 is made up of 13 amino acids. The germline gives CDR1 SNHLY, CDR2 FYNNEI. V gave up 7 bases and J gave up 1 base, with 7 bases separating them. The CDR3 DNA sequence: TGTGCCAGCAATAGCGGGAACACCGGGGAGCTGTTTTTT. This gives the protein CASNSGNTGELFF.

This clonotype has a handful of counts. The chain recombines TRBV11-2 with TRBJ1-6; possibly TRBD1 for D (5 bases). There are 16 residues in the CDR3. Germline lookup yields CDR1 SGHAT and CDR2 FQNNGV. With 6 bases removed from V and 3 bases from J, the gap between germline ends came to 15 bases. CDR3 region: CASSLTGVDYNSPLHF. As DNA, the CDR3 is TGTGCCAGCAGTTTAACAGGCGTAGACTATAATTCACCCCTCCACTTT. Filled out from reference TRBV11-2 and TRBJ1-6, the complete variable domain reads EAGVAQSPRYKIIEKRQSVAFWCNPISGHATLYWYQQILGQGPKLLIQFQNNGVVDDSQLPKDRFSAERLKGVDSTLKIQPAKLEDSAVYLCASSLTGVDYNSPLHFGNGTRLTVT.

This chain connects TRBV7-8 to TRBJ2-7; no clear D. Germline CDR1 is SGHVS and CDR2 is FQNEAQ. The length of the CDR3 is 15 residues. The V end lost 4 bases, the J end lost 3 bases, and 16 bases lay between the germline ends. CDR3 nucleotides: TGTGCCAGCAGCTCTACCCTAGGACCCCTCTACGAGCAGTACTTC. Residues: CASSSTLGPLYEQYF.

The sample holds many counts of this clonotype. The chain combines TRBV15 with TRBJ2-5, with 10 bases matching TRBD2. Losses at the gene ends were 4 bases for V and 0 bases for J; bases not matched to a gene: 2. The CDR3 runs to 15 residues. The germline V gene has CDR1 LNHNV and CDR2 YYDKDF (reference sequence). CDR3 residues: CATSISGGYQETQYF. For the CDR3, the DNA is TGTGCCACCAGCATTAGCGGGGGGTACCAAGAGACCCAGTACTTC. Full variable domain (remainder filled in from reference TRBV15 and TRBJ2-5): DAMVIQNPRYQVTQFGKPVTLSCSQTLNHNVMYWYQQKSSQAPKLLFHYYDKDFNNEADTPDNFQSRRPNTSFCFLDIRSPGLGDTAMYLCATSISGGYQETQYFGPGTRLLVL.

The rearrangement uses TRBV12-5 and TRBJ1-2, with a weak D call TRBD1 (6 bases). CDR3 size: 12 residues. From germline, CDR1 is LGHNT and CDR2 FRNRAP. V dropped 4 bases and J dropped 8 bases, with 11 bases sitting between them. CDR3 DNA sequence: TGTGCTAGTGGTTCCCAGGGGACCGGCTACACCTTC. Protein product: CASGSQGTGYTF.

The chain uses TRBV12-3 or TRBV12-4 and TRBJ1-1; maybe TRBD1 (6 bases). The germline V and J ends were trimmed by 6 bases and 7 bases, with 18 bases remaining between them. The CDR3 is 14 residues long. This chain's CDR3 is CASSPSGQPGEAFF. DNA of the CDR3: TGTGCCAGCAGCCCCTCTGGACAGCCGGGTGAAGCTTTCTTT.

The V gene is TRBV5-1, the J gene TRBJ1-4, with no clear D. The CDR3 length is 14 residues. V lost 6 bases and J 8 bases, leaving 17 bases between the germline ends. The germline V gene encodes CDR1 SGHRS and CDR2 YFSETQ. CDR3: CASTPSLETEKLFF. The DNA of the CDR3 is TGCGCCAGCACCCCCTCTCTTGAAACCGAAAAACTGTTTTTT.

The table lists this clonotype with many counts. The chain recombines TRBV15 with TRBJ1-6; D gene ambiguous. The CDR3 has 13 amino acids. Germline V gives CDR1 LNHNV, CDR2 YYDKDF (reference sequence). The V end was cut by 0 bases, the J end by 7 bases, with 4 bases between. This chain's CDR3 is CATSRDLNSPLHF. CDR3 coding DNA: TGTGCCACCAGCAGAGATTTAAATTCACCCCTCCACTTT. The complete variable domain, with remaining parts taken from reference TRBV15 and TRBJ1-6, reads DAMVIQNPRYQVTQFGKPVTLSCSQTLNHNVMYWYQQKSSQAPKLLFHYYDKDFNNEADTPDNFQSRRPNTSFCFLDIRSPGLGDTAMYLCATSRDLNSPLHFGNGTRLTVT.

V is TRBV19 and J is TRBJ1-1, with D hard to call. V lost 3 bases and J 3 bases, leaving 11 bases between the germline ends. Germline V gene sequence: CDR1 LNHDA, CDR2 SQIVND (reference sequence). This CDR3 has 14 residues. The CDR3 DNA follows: TGTGCCAGTAGTATGGGTTGGGCCCACACTGAAGCTTTCTTT. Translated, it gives CASSMGWAHTEAFF.

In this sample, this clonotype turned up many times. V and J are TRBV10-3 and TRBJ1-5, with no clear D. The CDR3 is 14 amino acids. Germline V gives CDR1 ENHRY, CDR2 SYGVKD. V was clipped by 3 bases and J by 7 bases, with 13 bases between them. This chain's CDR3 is CAISEAGSIQPQHF. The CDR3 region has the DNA TGTGCCATCAGTGAAGCAGGCTCAATCCAGCCCCAGCATTTT.

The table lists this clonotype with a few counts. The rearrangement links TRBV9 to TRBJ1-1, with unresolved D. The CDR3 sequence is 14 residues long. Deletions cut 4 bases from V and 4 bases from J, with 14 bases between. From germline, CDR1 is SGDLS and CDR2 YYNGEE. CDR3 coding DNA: TGTGCCAGCAGCACCCCTTTGTTGGGCACTGAAGCTTTCTTT. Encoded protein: CASSTPLLGTEAFF. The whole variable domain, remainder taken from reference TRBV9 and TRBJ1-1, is DSGVTQTPKHLITATGQRVTLRCSPRSGDLSVYWYQQSLDQGLQFLIQYYNGEERAKGNILERFSAQQFPDLHSELNLSSLELGDSALYFCASSTPLLGTEAFFGQGTRLTVV.

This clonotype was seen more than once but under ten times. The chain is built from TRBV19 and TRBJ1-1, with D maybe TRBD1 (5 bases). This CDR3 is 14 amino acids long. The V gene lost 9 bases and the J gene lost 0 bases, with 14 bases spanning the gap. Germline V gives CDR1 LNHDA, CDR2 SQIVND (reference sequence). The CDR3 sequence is CASDTGQMNTEAFF. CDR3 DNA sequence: TGTGCCAGCGACACCGGACAAATGAACACTGAAGCTTTCTTT. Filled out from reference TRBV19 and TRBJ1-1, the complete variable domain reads DGGITQSPKYLFRKEGQNVTLSCEQNLNHDAMYWYRQDPGQGLRLIYYSQIVNDFQKGDIAEGYSVSREKKESFPLTVTSAQKNPTAFYLCASDTGQMNTEAFFGQGTRLTVV.

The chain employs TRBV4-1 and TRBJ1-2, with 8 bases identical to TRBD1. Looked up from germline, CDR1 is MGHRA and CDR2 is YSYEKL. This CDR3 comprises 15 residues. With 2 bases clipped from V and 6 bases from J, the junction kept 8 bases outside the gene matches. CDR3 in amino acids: CASSQMGQAIDGYTF. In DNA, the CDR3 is TGCGCCAGCAGCCAAATGGGACAGGCCATTGATGGCTACACCTTC.

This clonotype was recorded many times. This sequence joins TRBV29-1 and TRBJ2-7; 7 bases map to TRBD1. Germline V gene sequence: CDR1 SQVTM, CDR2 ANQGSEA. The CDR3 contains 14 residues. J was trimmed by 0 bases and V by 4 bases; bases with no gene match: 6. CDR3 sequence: CSVVGQASSYEQYF. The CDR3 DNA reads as TGCAGCGTTGTTGGACAGGCGAGCTCCTACGAGCAGTACTTC.

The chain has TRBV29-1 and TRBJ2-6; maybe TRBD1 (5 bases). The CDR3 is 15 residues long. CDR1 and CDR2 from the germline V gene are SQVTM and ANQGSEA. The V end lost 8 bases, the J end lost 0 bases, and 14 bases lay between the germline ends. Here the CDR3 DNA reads TGCAGCCAAGATGACAGCTTCTCTGGGGCCAACGTCCTGACTTTC. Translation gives CSQDDSFSGANVLTF. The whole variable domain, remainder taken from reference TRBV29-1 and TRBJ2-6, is SAVISQKPSRDICQRGTSLTIQCQVDSQVTMMFWYRQQPGQSLTLIATANQGSEATYESGFVIDKFPISRPNLTFSTLTVSNMSPEDSSIYLCSQDDSFSGANVLTFGAGSRLTVL.

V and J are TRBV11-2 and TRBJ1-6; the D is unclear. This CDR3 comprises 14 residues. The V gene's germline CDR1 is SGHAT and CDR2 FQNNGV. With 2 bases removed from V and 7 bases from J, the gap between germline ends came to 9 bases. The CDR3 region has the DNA TGTGCCAGCAGCTTATACTCCCTAAATTCACCCCTCCACTTT. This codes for CASSLYSLNSPLHF.